This TCR beta chain was obtained from a study of cytomegalovirus exposure and HLA in healthy donors. Broader study findings: Only CMV serostatus was available as immune exposure information. An Asian-associated ancestry cluster reportedly showed fewer N-insertions than the roughly 670-donor mean in a later analysis.

Deletions cut 6 bases from V and 0 bases from J, with 6 bases between. Germline-derived CDR1 and CDR2 are MNHNY and SVGAGI (reference sequence). This CDR3 has 13 amino acids. The study ran its PCR with 60 Vbeta and 13 Jbeta primers. Method: immunoSEQ multiplex PCR; TCRdb's copy keeps in-frame clones and lacks some. The sample lists around 190,000 clones; 60% to 80% were seen once. With respect to this clone: Antigen: not known.

V is TRBV6-6 and J is TRBJ2-1, with TRBD1 as a possible D gene (6 bases). The receptor comes from a woman aged 25-40 years in good health and CMV-seronegative. The sequenced sample was PBMCs. CDR3 in DNA: TGTGCCAGCAGAGGGGGCTCCTACAATGAGCAGTTCTTC. Residues: CASRGGSYNEQFF.